The entry below describes one T cell receptor beta chain. The sample is drawn from a study of regulatory T cells in long-lasting Graves disease. Trimming removed 6 bases at V and 6 bases at J, with 18 bases between. The germline CDR1 and CDR2 sequences are KGHSH and LQKENI. The CDR3 contains 16 residues. TCR beta libraries were built with iRepertoire HTBI primers and Arm-PCR of CDR3 regions. Using its own MiXCR run on the multiplex PCR reads, TCRdb lists one record per CDR3 protein. The table shows roughly 320,000 distinct CDR3 sequences, with around 15% occurring only once. Stated time point: newly diagnosed GD, antithyroid drugs for less than 3 months. Making the TCR library involved RNA that had been extracted from PBMCs. These same data were also listed under a study on T cells in Graves' hyperthyroidism and ophthalmopathy. This second report adds: In the blood, most expanded thyroid clonotypes above 0.001 appeared as well.

The receptor's source is a man aged 35 to 55 with Graves disease. The chain is built from TRBV18 and TRBJ1-6, with no clear D. Here the sequenced sample was peripheral blood mononuclear cells (PBMCs), taken at new diagnosis, from a patient treated with antithyroid drugs. CDR3 residues: CASSQQGRSPNSPLHF. The CDR3, as DNA: TGTGCCAGCTCGCAGCAAGGACGGTCGCCTAATTCACCCCTCCACTTT.